The T cell receptor (beta chain) under discussion was sequenced for a study of blood T cells in healthy people across ages. General study points: The long-lived group displayed more naive CD4+ cells, plus higher diversity, than the aged donors did.

Sample-barcoded 5' priming and a J-beta primer mix drove a second PCR of about 6 to 12 cycles. TCRdb re-called the 5' RACE reads through MiXCR, storing one row per CDR3 protein. This repertoire shows under 950,000 distinct CDR3 sequences, about a fifth found once; its top ten account for 22%. Trimming pared 2 bases from V and 1 base from J, leaving 5 bases between. Germline assignment: CDR1 MNHNS and CDR2 SASEGT. CDR3 length: 13 amino acids. Staff drew roughly 10 milliliters of peripheral blood from each donor. Each sample used at least 6 million PBMCs. Each sample provided at least 5 micrograms of extracted total RNA. On this clonotype itself: Antigen: not known.

J is TRBJ1-1 and V is TRBV6-1; D call uncertain. The sequenced material came from blood. This TCR was sampled from a man aged 70 or older in good health. The CDR3 DNA reads TGTGCCAGCAGTGAATACGGGAACACTGAAGCTTTCTTT. Translation gives CASSEYGNTEAFF.